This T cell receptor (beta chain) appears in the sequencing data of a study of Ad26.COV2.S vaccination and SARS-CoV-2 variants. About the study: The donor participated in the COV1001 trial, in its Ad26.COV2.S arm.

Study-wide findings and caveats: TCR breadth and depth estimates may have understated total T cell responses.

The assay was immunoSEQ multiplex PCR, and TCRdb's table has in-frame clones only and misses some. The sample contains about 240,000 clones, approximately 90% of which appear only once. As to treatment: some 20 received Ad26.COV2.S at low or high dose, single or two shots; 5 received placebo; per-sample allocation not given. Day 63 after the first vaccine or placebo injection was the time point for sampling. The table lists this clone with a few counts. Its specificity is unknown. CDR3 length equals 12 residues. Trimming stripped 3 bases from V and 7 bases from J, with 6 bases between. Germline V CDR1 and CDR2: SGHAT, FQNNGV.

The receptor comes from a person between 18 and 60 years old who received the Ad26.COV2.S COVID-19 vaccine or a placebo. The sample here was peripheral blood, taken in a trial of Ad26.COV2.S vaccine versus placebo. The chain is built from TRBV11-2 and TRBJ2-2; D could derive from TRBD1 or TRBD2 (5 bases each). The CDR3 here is CASSLGVGELFF. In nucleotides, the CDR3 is TGTGCCAGCAGCTTGGGGGTCGGGGAGCTGTTTTTT.